This T cell receptor (beta chain) comes out of a study of vaccination and CD4 T cells after COVID-19. Study-wide background: At a median roughly 70 days (range 14 to 241) after dose two, post-vaccine samples were obtained. Researchers treated cells with overlapping spike peptides taken from SARS-CoV-2, HCoV-NL63, HCoV-OC43 and HCoV-229E.

This clonotype was observed a few times. Its cognate antigen is unknown. The Oncomine TCR Beta short-read assay was applied to DNA of cultured CD4+ T cells. Genomic DNA extraction was carried out from cultured CD4+ T cells. Each CDR3 protein is one row after TCRdb ran MiXCR on the PCR reads. The table shows around 18,000 distinct CDR3 sequences, with about 40% occurring only once. Regarding time point: late sampling 161 to 241 days after vaccination in a few convalescent patients. Documented treatment: roughly 10-day PBMC culture with coronavirus spike peptide pools or control peptides (ViraFEST assay). Peptide pool stimulation in ViraFEST expanded antigen-specific T cells, whose TCRs were then sequenced. The CDR3 has 13 residues. V lost 5 bases, J lost 4 bases, and 11 bases lay in between. Germline CDR1 and CDR2: SEHNR and FQNEAQ (reference sequence).

The specimen was CD4+ T cells from blood, cultured in vitro, collected about 7 months after SARS-CoV-2 vaccination. This chain joins TRBV7-9 and TRBJ1-1, with D possibly being TRBD1 (6 bases). The clonotype was recovered from a human donor who had recovered from COVID-19. DNA of the CDR3: TGTGCCAGCAGCCCGGGGGGGGCCACTGAAGCTTTCTTT. Its protein is CASSPGGATEAFF.